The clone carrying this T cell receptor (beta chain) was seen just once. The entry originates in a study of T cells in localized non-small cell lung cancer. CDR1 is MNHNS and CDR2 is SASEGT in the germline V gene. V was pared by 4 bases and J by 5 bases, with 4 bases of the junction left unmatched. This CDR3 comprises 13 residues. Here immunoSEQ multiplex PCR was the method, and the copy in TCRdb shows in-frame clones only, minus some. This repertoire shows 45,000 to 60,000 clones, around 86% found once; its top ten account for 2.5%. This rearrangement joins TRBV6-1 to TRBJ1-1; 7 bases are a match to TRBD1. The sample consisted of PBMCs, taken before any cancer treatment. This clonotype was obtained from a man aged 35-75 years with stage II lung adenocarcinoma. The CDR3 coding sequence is TGTGCCAGCAGTGCCCGACAGGGAACTGAAGCTTTCTTT. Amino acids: CASSARQGTEAFF.